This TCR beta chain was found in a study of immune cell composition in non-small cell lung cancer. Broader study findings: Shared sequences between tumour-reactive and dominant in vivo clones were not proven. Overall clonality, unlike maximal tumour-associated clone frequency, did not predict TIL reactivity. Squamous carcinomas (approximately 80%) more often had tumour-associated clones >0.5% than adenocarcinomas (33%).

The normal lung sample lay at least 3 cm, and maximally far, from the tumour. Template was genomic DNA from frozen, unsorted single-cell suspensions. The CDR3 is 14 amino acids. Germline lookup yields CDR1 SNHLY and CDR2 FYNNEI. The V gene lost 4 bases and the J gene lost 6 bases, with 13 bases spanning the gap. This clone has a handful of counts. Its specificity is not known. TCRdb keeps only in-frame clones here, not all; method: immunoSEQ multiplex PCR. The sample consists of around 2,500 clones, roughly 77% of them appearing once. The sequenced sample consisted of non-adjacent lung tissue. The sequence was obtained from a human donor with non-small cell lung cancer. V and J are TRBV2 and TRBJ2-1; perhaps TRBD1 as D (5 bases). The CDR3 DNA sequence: TGTGCCAGCAGTGTGTCGACAGTTGGCAATGAGCAGTTCTTC. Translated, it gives CASSVSTVGNEQFF.